This is a list of T cell receptor beta chains from one sample in a study of OX40 agonist ivuxolimab in advanced cancers. Sequenced by immunoSEQ multiplex PCR; TCRdb stores in-frame clones only, minus some. The table lists 74,000 or so clones, 85% to 95% of them singletons, with roughly an eighth in the top ten. The sample in question was CD4+ or CD8+ T cells sorted from blood, obtained in a trial of the OX40 agonist ivuxolimab. The receptors come from an adult with an advanced solid tumor such as melanoma, head and neck, liver or kidney cancer. The CDR3 runs from the conserved cysteine through the conserved F or W. Each record gives: D gene, clone size, V gene, J gene, CDR3 DNA, CDR3 protein. A D gene is named only where the DNA matches it firmly. A clone size is listed for some rows: how often the clone was seen (once, few, many), or a class if it is expanded.

.	.	TRBV10-2	TRBJ2-1	TGCGCCAGCAGTGAAGATGGGTCCTCCTACAATGAGCAGTTCTTC	CASSEDGSSYNEQFF
TRBD2	.	TRBV28	TRBJ2-7	TGTGCCAGCAGACGGTGGGAGGGCGTTTACGAGCAGTACTTC	CASRRWEGVYEQYF
.	.	TRBV12-5	TRBJ1-5	TGTGCTAGTGGGTACGCGGAGAGGCCCCAGCATTTT	CASGYAERPQHF
.	.	TRBV28	TRBJ2-7	TGTGCCAGCAGCCGGGTCCCCCAGAGCAACTCCTACGAGCAGTACTTC	CASSRVPQSNSYEQYF
.	.	TRBV15	TRBJ1-3	TGTGCCACCAGCAGAGAGGGGGACACCATATATTTT	CATSREGDTIYF
.	.	TRBV7-6	TRBJ1-2	TGTGCCAGCAGCTACGGTGAAGGGGCGGGAGGCTACACCTTC	CASSYGEGAGGYTF
TRBD2	.	TRBV19	TRBJ2-1	TGTGCCAGTAGTAAGAGCGGGGTCACCTACAATGAGCAGTTCTTC	CASSKSGVTYNEQFF
TRBD1	once	TRBV7-2	TRBJ2-1	TGTGCCAGCAGCTACCCGGGACAGGGGAGTTCCTACAATGAGCAGTTCTTC	CASSYPGQGSSYNEQFF
.	.	TRBV7-6	TRBJ2-7	TGTGCCAGCAGCTTCACGGCGGGCACACGCAACGAGCAGTACTTC	CASSFTAGTRNEQYF
TRBD1	.	TRBV27	TRBJ2-3	TGTGCCAGCAGTATAACAGGGGGCCAGGGCACAGATACGCAGTATTTT	CASSITGGQGTDTQYF
.	.	TRBV6-5	TRBJ2-3	TGTGCCAGCAGTTACTCGGACGGGGATACGCAGTATTTT	CASSYSDGDTQYF
.	.	TRBV4-1	TRBJ1-2	TGCGCCAGCAGCCAAGTTCAGGGGTCAAACTATGGCTACACCTTC	CASSQVQGSNYGYTF
TRBD1	.	TRBV7-9	TRBJ2-2	TGTGCCAGCAGCCCCACAGGGGTGGGGACCGGGGAGCTGTTTTTT	CASSPTGVGTGELFF
TRBD2	.	TRBV27	TRBJ2-5	TGTGCCAGCAACCCCAGCGTAGCGGGGGCGGAAAGCGGGACCCAGTACTTC	CASNPSVAGAESGTQYF
TRBD1	.	TRBV4-1	TRBJ2-4	TGCGCCAGCAGCCAATTTTTCGACAGGGTTCAAAACATTCAGTACTTC	CASSQFFDRVQNIQYF
.	.	TRBV6-5	TRBJ1-2	TGTGCCAGCAGTTACTCCTCGGACGTACGCTATGGCTACACCTTC	CASSYSSDVRYGYTF
TRBD2	.	TRBV4-1	TRBJ2-1	TGCGCCAGCAGCCAAGATGTTAGCGGGGGGGCACTGAACAATGAGCAGTTCTTC	CASSQDVSGGALNNEQFF
TRBD2	.	TRBV4-3	TRBJ2-3	TGCGCCAGCAGCCAGACTAGCGGGGGAACAGATACGCAGTATTTT	CASSQTSGGTDTQYF
TRBD1	.	TRBV7-2	TRBJ2-1	TGTGCCAGTTCAGGGGGATACAATGAGCAGTTCTTC	CASSGGYNEQFF
.	.	TRBV4-1	TRBJ2-7	TGCGCCAGCAGCCAAGAGGGGTTCGAGCAGTACTTC	CASSQEGFEQYF
.	few	TRBV6-1	TRBJ1-1	TGTGCCAGCAGGTACGCTGAAGCTTTCTTT	CASRYAEAFF
.	.	TRBV6-5	TRBJ2-1	TGTGCCAGCAGACGTACGGACTACTCCTACAATGAGCAGTTCTTC	CASRRTDYSYNEQFF
.	.	TRBV12-5	TRBJ1-1	TGTGCTAGTGGTTTCCACGTGGGGGGTGACACTGAAGCTTTCTTT	CASGFHVGGDTEAFF
TRBD1	.	TRBV4-3	TRBJ2-5	TGCGCCAGCAGCCAAAATGGACAGGGCCCAGAGACCCAGTACTTC	CASSQNGQGPETQYF
TRBD2	.	TRBV2	TRBJ2-5	TGTGCCAGCAGTAGCGGGGGGAAAGAGACCCAGTACTTC	CASSSGGKETQYF
.	.	TRBV29-1	TRBJ2-2	TGCAGCGTGGCCGGGAAACGCGGCACCGGGGAGCTGTTTTTT	CSVAGKRGTGELFF
TRBD1	.	TRBV18	TRBJ2-7	TGTGCCAGCTCACCTCCGGGACAGGGGATCACCTACGAGCAGTACTTC	CASSPPGQGITYEQYF
.	.	TRBV9	TRBJ1-4	TGTGCCAGCAGCGTAGCTAGCCAGTCTAATGAAAAACTGTTTTTT	CASSVASQSNEKLFF
.	.	TRBV7-9	TRBJ2-1	TGTGCCAGCAGCTTAGCGGGGGTGCGCGATGAGCAGTTCTTC	CASSLAGVRDEQFF
TRBD2	.	TRBV5-1	TRBJ2-2	TGCGCCAGCAGCTTCACTAGCGGGAGTTCGTTTAACACCGGGGAGCTGTTTTTT	CASSFTSGSSFNTGELFF
TRBD2	once	TRBV4-1	TRBJ2-5	TGCGCCAGCAGCCAAGGAAGCGGGGGGGCCGGAGAGACCCAGTACTTC	CASSQGSGGAGETQYF
.	once	TRBV5-6	TRBJ1-3	TGTGCCAGCAGCTTGCCCAGGGGTGGAGGAAACACCATATATTTT	CASSLPRGGGNTIYF
TRBD1	few	TRBV5-6	TRBJ2-7	TGTGCCACGCCCGGGGACAGGGCGTACGAGCAGTACTTC	CATPGDRAYEQYF
.	.	TRBV10-2	TRBJ2-5	TGCGCCAGCAGTGACCGGGGACGGGAGCCAATTAATATACAAGAGACCCAGTACTTC	CASSDRGREPINIQETQYF
.	.	TRBV13	TRBJ2-7	TGTGCCAGCAGCTTAGCATCAAGGACGGAGCAGTACTTC	CASSLASRTEQYF
.	.	TRBV20-1	TRBJ2-7	TGCAGTGCTAGAGATGGGTACGAGCAGTACTTC	CSARDGYEQYF
.	few	TRBV9	TRBJ1-1	TGTGCCAGCAGCGTAGCTGGAGCAGAAGCTTTCTTT	CASSVAGAEAFF
TRBD1	once	TRBV9	TRBJ1-2	TGTGCCAGCAGCCAGGGACAGGGGGGAGGGACTAACTATGGCTACACCTTC	CASSQGQGGGTNYGYTF
.	.	TRBV27	TRBJ2-7	TGTGCCAGCAGTTCGAGCGGAAACTCCTACGAGCAGTACTTC	CASSSSGNSYEQYF
TRBD2	.	TRBV29-1	TRBJ2-1	TGCAGCGTTGTTGGGTTGCTAGCGGGTCCCTACAATGAGCAGTTCTTC	CSVVGLLAGPYNEQFF
.	.	TRBV19	TRBJ1-1	TGTGCCAGTAGTATTGGGACAGAAGCTTTCTTT	CASSIGTEAFF
.	.	TRBV9	TRBJ1-1	TGTGCCAGCAGCGACGGGGCGAACACTGAAGCTTTCTTT	CASSDGANTEAFF
.	.	TRBV7-9	TRBJ2-2	TGTGCCAGCACCCTATTAGGGGCGGCCGGGGAGCTGTTTTTT	CASTLLGAAGELFF
TRBD2	.	TRBV5-1	TRBJ2-7	TGCGCCAGCAGCTTGCTGATCCGGGAGGACCCGTACGAGCAGTACTTC	CASSLLIREDPYEQYF
.	medium-sized	TRBV6-6	TRBJ1-1	TGTGCCAGCGGTTTTCTAACTGAAGCTTTCTTT	CASGFLTEAFF
.	.	TRBV4-1	TRBJ1-2	TGCGCCAGCAGCCAAGTTGGGATCCCTAACTATGGCTACACCTTC	CASSQVGIPNYGYTF
.	.	TRBV15	TRBJ2-7	TGTGCCACCAGCCTACCTTCTAGGTCCCGGTCCTACGAGCAGTACTTC	CATSLPSRSRSYEQYF
.	.	TRBV5-1	TRBJ1-1	TGCGCCAGCAGCTGGGGACCGGGGATCACTGAAGCTTTCTTT	CASSWGPGITEAFF
TRBD1	few	TRBV7-9	TRBJ1-2	TGTGCCAGCAGCTTGGGACAGCTCTACACCTTC	CASSLGQLYTF
.	once	TRBV4-3	TRBJ2-7	TGCGCCAGCAGCCAAGATACCTCCTACGAGCAGTACTTC	CASSQDTSYEQYF
.	.	TRBV11-3	TRBJ2-5	TGTGCCAGCAGCCCCACCTTGGCGGACCAAGAGACCCAGTACTTC	CASSPTLADQETQYF
TRBD2	once	TRBV4-1	TRBJ2-7	TGCGCCAGCAGCCATGCTGGGACTAGCGGTGAATACGAGCAGTACTTC	CASSHAGTSGEYEQYF
TRBD1	.	TRBV7-9	TRBJ1-2	TGTGCCAGCAGCACACCGACAGGGCGACCCCCTTGGGGCTACACCTTC	CASSTPTGRPPWGYTF
TRBD1	.	TRBV27	TRBJ1-1	TGTGCCAGCAGCTCGGGACAGGGGGCCGAAGCTTTCTTT	CASSSGQGAEAFF
.	.	TRBV27	TRBJ1-1	TGTGCCAGCAGCGAAGAGACGAACACTGAAGCTTTCTTT	CASSEETNTEAFF
.	.	TRBV28	TRBJ1-2	TGTGCCAGCAGACCACAGGGACACTATGGCTACACCTTC	CASRPQGHYGYTF
.	.	TRBV13	TRBJ1-2	TGTGCCAGCAGCTTAGGATCTTGGACCCCAAACTATGGCTACACCTTC	CASSLGSWTPNYGYTF
.	.	TRBV4-1	TRBJ1-4	TGCGCCAGCAGCCAAGATTGGGGTAGGGTTGGTGAAAAACTGTTTTTT	CASSQDWGRVGEKLFF
.	.	TRBV7-9	TRBJ1-1	TGTGCCAGCAGGGGGGTAAATGAAGCTTTCTTT	CASRGVNEAFF
.	.	TRBV4-3	TRBJ2-7	TGCGCCAGCAGCCAAGAATCAGGGCGGTACGAGCAGTACTTC	CASSQESGRYEQYF